This TCR beta chain was observed in a study of blood T cell repertoires in COVID-19. Study details: Samples came from the United States, Italy and Spain, spanning acute and convalescent COVID-19.

Assay used: immunoSEQ multiplex PCR; TCRdb lists only in-frame clones, some missing. Of about 98,000 clones in the sample, 75% to 90% were seen once. V dropped 1 base and J dropped 3 bases, with 12 bases sitting between them. Per the germline V gene, CDR1 is SEHNR and CDR2 is FQNEAQ (reference sequence). The length of the CDR3 is 15 residues. This clone was observed a few times. What was sequenced was peripheral blood. This sequence originates from a woman aged 45 to 65 with COVID-19, enrolled during active disease. The genes are TRBV7-9 and TRBJ1-1; D is perhaps TRBD1 (5 bases). The CDR3 DNA reads as TGTGCCAGCAGCTTAGAGGGTCTAGGGGACACTGAAGCTTTCTTT. It yields the protein CASSLEGLGDTEAFF.